This TCR beta chain comes out of a study of shared clonotypes between healthy human individuals. Genomic DNA of each subset was evenly split across several immunoSEQ plates. The table came from immunoSEQ multiplex PCR; TCRdb's copy has only in-frame clones and leaves some out. The sample has hundreds of thousands of clones; more than 85% are singletons. CD8 cells classed as naive were CD45RO-negative and positively selected for CCR7, excluding terminally differentiated effector memory CD45RA+ cells. CDR3 length: 12 residues. Germline CDR1 is GTSNPN and CDR2 is SVGIG (reference sequence). V dropped 0 bases and J dropped 6 bases, with 9 bases sitting between them.

The specimen sequenced was naive CD8+ T cells sorted from blood. The chain employs TRBV30 and TRBJ2-7; D remains ambiguous. The receptor's source is a man aged 25-45 years in good health. The CDR3 DNA follows: TGTGCCTGGAGTGTAACCACCCTCGAGCAGTACTTC. Its protein product is CAWSVTTLEQYF.